Listed here are 6 T cell receptor beta chains from one sample, sequenced in a study of OX40 agonist ivuxolimab in advanced cancers. Clones were read by immunoSEQ multiplex PCR, and TCRdb kept only the in-frame ones, dropping some. This table holds some 66,000 clones, around 83% found once. Specimen: CD4+ or CD8+ T cells sorted from blood, collected in a trial of the OX40 agonist ivuxolimab. The source is an adult with an advanced solid tumor such as melanoma, head and neck, liver or kidney cancer.

The rearrangement uses TRBV7-7 and TRBJ2-3; a weak D match, TRBD2 (6 bases). CDR1 is SSHAT and CDR2 is FNYEAQ in the germline V gene (reference sequence). The germline V and J ends were trimmed by 5 bases and 1 base, with 13 bases remaining between them. This CDR3 comprises 15 residues. CDR3 sequence reads: CASSQRWGGTDTQYF. CDR3 sequence (DNA): TGTGCCAGCAGCCAAAGGTGGGGGGGCACAGATACGCAGTATTTT.

This sequence joins TRBV5-1 and TRBJ1-4; the match to TRBD1 covers 9 bases. J gave up 4 bases and V 4 bases, and 14 bases lay outside the gene matches. Germline lookup yields CDR1 SGHRS and CDR2 YFSETQ. There are 18 residues in the CDR3. The DNA for the CDR3 is TGCGCCAGCAGCCGCGCTCCAATAACAGGGGGCGATAATGAAAAACTGTTTTTT. This translates into CASSRAPITGGDNEKLFF.

V usage is TRBV5-6 and J usage is TRBJ1-1, with 9 bases aligning to TRBD1. CDR3 size: 14 residues. Germline V gene lookup returns CDR1 SGHDT and CDR2 YYEEEE. V shed 4 bases and J 4 bases; nucleotides not matched to a gene: 5. CDR3 residues: CASSKDRGRTEAFF. The CDR3 region has the DNA TGTGCCAGCAGCAAGGACAGGGGTCGCACTGAAGCTTTCTTT.

V is TRBV14 and J is TRBJ2-1; 7 bases line up with TRBD2. CDR3 size: 15 residues. Germline-derived CDR1 and CDR2 are SGHDN and FVKESK. The V and J ends lost 7 bases and 3 bases, in that order; junction bases with no gene match: 9. The CDR3 spells CASKRGGMGYNEQFF. In DNA form, the CDR3 reads TGTGCCAGCAAGCGGGGCGGGATGGGCTACAATGAGCAGTTCTTC.

The DNA of the CDR3 is TGTGCCAGCACCGCGACTAGCGGGAGGTCCCGCACCACAGATACGCAGTATTTT. This codes for CASTATSGRSRTTDTQYF. The chain uses TRBV27 and TRBJ2-3, with TRBD2 matching over 13 bases. This CDR3 is built from 18 residues. Trimming took 7 bases from V and 2 from J; bases not matched to a gene: 12. Germline loops: CDR1 MNHEY, CDR2 SMNVEV (reference sequence).

Points on this clone: Its ends do not fully match the called genes, so a read error is possible. The J gene is TRBJ2-1, the V gene TRBV7-9; D unresolved. This CDR3 comprises 14 residues. The germline CDR1 and CDR2 sequences are SEHNR and FQNEAQ (reference sequence). CDR3 region: CASSLSGSHNEQFF. The CDR3 bases are TGTGCCAGCAGCTTAAGTGGCTCCCACAATGAGCAGTTCTTC.